Below are 25 T cell receptor beta chains sequenced from a single sample in a study of tumor and adjacent non-tumor tissue in lung cancer. TCRbeta libraries were built with three rounds of nested PCR, modified from ARM-PCR. TCRdb re-derived calls from the multiplex PCR reads in MiXCR, one entry per CDR3 protein. The sample has 44,000 or so distinct CDR3 sequences; roughly two thirds are singletons. The template was RNA from unsorted bulk tissue. Distant lung tissue was collected more than 3 cm away from the tumor edge. Sequenced sample: distant non-tumor lung tissue. These receptors were obtained from a woman in her forties with non-small cell lung cancer.

Remarks on this clonotype: Just one base apart from a much larger clone, this may be a read error. The rearrangement joins TRBV25-1 to TRBJ2-1; 7 bases agree with TRBD2. CDR3 length: 13 amino acids. Germline-derived CDR1 and CDR2 are MGHDK and SYGVNS. Trimming removed 11 bases from V and 8 bases from J; junction bases left unmatched: 12. The CDR3 DNA follows: TGTGCCTGCAAAACTGGCGGGAGTCATGAGCAGTTCTTC. It yields the protein CACKTGGSHEQFF.

The chain is built from TRBV11-1 and TRBJ1-1; TRBD1 aligns across 9 bases. The V segment lost 5 bases and the J segment 13 bases; nucleotides outside the gene matches: 17. The germline V gene has CDR1 SGHAT and CDR2 FQDESV (reference sequence). The CDR3 consists of 15 residues. The CDR3 spells CASSLAGQGVTGVFF. CDR3 DNA: TGTGCCAGCAGCCTCGCGGGACAGGGAGTCACTGGAGTTTTCTTT.

There are a few counts of this clonotype. Since a much larger clone is just one base distant, this may be a read error. The chain employs TRBV5-1 and TRBJ1-5; D might be TRBD1 (6 bases). Germline V CDR1 and CDR2: SGHRS, YFSETQ. The CDR3 sequence is 16 residues long. Here the CDR3 reads CTSSLDGTPGIQPQHF. CDR3 coding DNA: TGCACCAGCAGCTTGGACGGGACACCAGGGATTCAGCCCCAGCATTTT.

Note on this clonotype: Without the conserved terminal phenylalanine or tryptophan, this CDR3 likely stems from a read error. The DNA is left out, because the CDR3 cannot be placed on it with certainty; the CDR3 is given as TCRdb lists it. The genes are TRBV11-3 and TRBJ2-3. Germline V lookup: CDR1 SGHNT, CDR2 YENEEA. The CDR3 is 13 amino acids long, termini counted. The CDR3 sequence: CASSLIIADTLYY.

As concerns this clonotype: It may be a read error: a sequence one base away is much more abundant. This chain joins TRBV6-5 and TRBJ2-7, with D possibly being TRBD1 or TRBD2 (6 bases each). This CDR3 has 15 amino acids. Germline CDR1 and CDR2: MNHEY and SVGAGI. The CDR3 sequence: CASRGGGWDGYELYF. The CDR3, as DNA: TGTGCCAGCAGAGGAGGGGGATGGGACGGCTACGAGCTGTACTTC.

This clonotype was picked up one time. Compared with germline, one end of the junction differs, possibly owing to a read error. CDR3 DNA sequence: TGTGTCTGGAGGCCAAAGGGGACAGTCAGAAGGGTGCCTTTCTTT. Translation: CVWRPKGTVRRVPFF. The rearrangement links TRBV30 to TRBJ1-1, with TRBD1 identical over 7 bases. This CDR3 has 15 amino acids. CDR1 and CDR2 from the germline V gene are GTSNPN and SVGIG (reference sequence).

The chain joins TRBV11-2 to TRBJ1-6, with 7 bases aligning to TRBD1. The germline V gene encodes CDR1 SGHAT and CDR2 FQNNGV. This CDR3 is 14 amino acids long. The V and J ends lost 3 bases and 18 bases, in that order; junction bases with no gene match: 14. The CDR3 DNA reads as TGTGCCAGCAGCTTCGGACAGGCCCTTTTCGCCCACCACTTT. It is translated as CASSFGQALFAHHF.

About this clonotype: Because the CDR3 is missing its conserved closing phenylalanine or tryptophan, this is likely a read error. The chain joins TRBV11-2 to TRBJ1-6; a possible D gene is TRBD1 (6 bases). The CDR3 spans 12 residues. The germline CDR1 and CDR2 sequences are SGHAT and FQNNGV. CDR3 sequence (DNA): TGCGCCAGTCAGGGGTCTAATTCACCCCTCCACATT. This translates into CASQGSNSPLHI.

The rearrangement joins TRBV12-3 or TRBV12-4 to TRBJ2-7; 8 nucleotides match TRBD2. Unmatched junction bases numbered 5, after V lost 5 bases and J lost 2 bases. The CDR3 is 14 amino acids. The CDR3 DNA is TGTGCCAGCAGTCTAACGGGGGGGCCCTACGAGCAGTACTTC. Translation: CASSLTGGPYEQYF.

This clonotype was recorded once. The chain recombines TRBV29-1 with TRBJ2-1; D is unresolved. Deletions cut 4 bases from V and 4 bases from J, with 14 bases between. The CDR3 has 14 amino acids. Per germline, CDR1 SQVTM and CDR2 ANQGSEA. CDR3 nucleotides: TGCAGCGTTGCCACGGAACAGATTTACAATGAGCAGTTCTTC. Translation gives CSVATEQIYNEQFF.

Comment on this clonotype: This clone may be a read error of a much larger clone one base away. V is TRBV5-1 and J is TRBJ2-6, with 7 positions matching TRBD1. V dropped 3 bases and J dropped 6; count of bases not matched to a gene: 9. CDR3 length: 16 residues. The germline V gene encodes CDR1 SGHRS and CDR2 YFSETQ. The CDR3 DNA is TGCGCCAGCAGCTCGATAGACAGGGCTGAGGCCAACGTCCTGACTTTC. Translating it yields CASSSIDRAEANVLTF.

A note on this clonotype: This is likely a read error, given that the CDR3 carries no conserved phenylalanine or tryptophan at its end. The limits of the CDR3 on the DNA are not certain, so only TCRdb's listed CDR3 is given. This rearrangement joins TRBV11-2 to TRBJ1-6; the table assigns TRBD1, which was not confirmed against the DNA. Termini included, the CDR3 measures 17 amino acids. Germline-derived CDR1 and CDR2 are SGHAT and FQNNGV. CDR3 amino acids: CACSSTLGTNRSSPLHL.

This clonotype was seen a single time. A much larger clone differs by one base, so this may be a read error. The V gene is TRBV28, the J gene TRBJ2-6, with D possibly being TRBD1 (6 bases). This CDR3 comprises 17 residues. CDR1 and CDR2 (germline): MDHEN, SYDVKM. The CDR3 nucleotides are TGTGCCAGCAGGAACAACTTGGGGGCCTCTGGGGCCAACGTCCTGAGTTTC. This gives the protein CASRNNLGASGANVLSF.

Ten or more counts support this clonotype. This chain uses TRBV10-3 with TRBJ2-3, with a weak D call TRBD1 (5 bases). Trimming shortened V by 4 bases and J by 5 bases, and 10 bases separated the two germline ends. The germline V gene encodes CDR1 ENHRY and CDR2 SYGVKD. The CDR3 is 13 residues long. The CDR3 DNA reads TGTGCCATCAGTGGGGGCGGTGGAGATACGCAGTATTTT. Its protein product is CAISGGGGDTQYF.

Regarding this clonotype: A junction end diverges from the germline sequence, so it may reflect a read error. V is TRBV4-1 and J is TRBJ2-5; the D gene is possibly TRBD2 (6 bases). Germline CDR1 MGHRA, CDR2 YSYEKL. The CDR3 is made up of 15 amino acids. The CDR3 DNA reads as TGCGCCTGCAGCCAAGATCGGGACTGGGCCGAGACTCAGTACTTC. This translates into CACSQDRDWAETQYF.

Of note for this clonotype: The germline gene is not matched at one end of the junction; a read error may be the cause. The rearrangement joins TRBV6-5 to TRBJ1-4, with TRBD1 as a possible D gene (6 bases). CDR3 length: 16 amino acids. Germline values: CDR1 MNHEY, CDR2 SVGAGI. The CDR3 here is CVSDLSQGPLNEKLFF. The CDR3 nucleotides read TGTGTCAGCGATCTGTCTCAGGGGCCACTTAATGAAAAACTGTTTTTT.

This clonotype was found many times. The chain is built from TRBV29-1 and TRBJ2-1; 7 nucleotides line up with TRBD2. CDR1 is SQVTM, CDR2 ANQGSEA, per germline. Trimming at V came to 0 bases and at J to 2 bases, leaving 4 bases not matched to a gene. The CDR3 is 15 residues long. The CDR3 loop reads CSVEDGLGTYNEQFF. In DNA, the CDR3 is TGCAGCGTTGAAGACGGACTAGGGACCTACAATGAGCAGTTCTTC.

A note on this clonotype: Possible read error: a much larger clone is one base away. The chain links TRBV29-1 to TRBJ2-2; D may be TRBD2 (5 bases). CDR3 length equals 13 residues. CDR1 and CDR2 from the germline V gene are SQVTM and ANQGSEA. Trimming pared 6 bases from V and 0 bases from J, leaving 8 bases between. The CDR3 protein is CSVGLSNTGELFF. DNA for the CDR3: TGCAGCGTCGGACTGTCGAACACCGGGGAGCTGTTTTTT.

The V gene is TRBV7-9, the J gene TRBJ2-7, with D maybe TRBD2 (5 bases). V was cut by 7 bases and J by 1 base, with 17 bases left in between. The germline CDR1 and CDR2 sequences are SEHNR and FQNEAQ (reference sequence). This CDR3 comprises 15 residues. CDR3 nucleotide sequence: TGTGCCAGCAACTCGGGTAGGGAGCGGTCCTACGAGCAGTACTTC. This translates into CASNSGRERSYEQYF.

As for this clonotype: The junction and the germline gene differ at one end; a read error may be behind it. The rearrangement links TRBV20-1 to TRBJ2-7, with TRBD2 matching 8 bases. CDR1 and CDR2 from the germline V gene are DFQATT and SNEGSKA (reference sequence). The CDR3 runs 15 residues. The CDR3 region is CSATKPGLGNYGQYF. The CDR3 nucleotides are TGTAGTGCTACAAAACCGGGACTAGGGAACTACGGGCAGTACTTC.

As to this clonotype: A much larger clonotype is one base distant, so this may be a read error. This rearrangement joins TRBV5-6 to TRBJ2-7; D call uncertain. Germline V gives CDR1 SGHDT, CDR2 YYEEEE. This CDR3 has 12 residues. V shed 1 base and J shed 6 bases, with 8 bases lying between them. The CDR3 coding sequence is TGTGCCAGCAGCTTGAGAGGTCCCGAGCAGTACTTC. Amino acids: CASSLRGPEQYF.

On this clonotype itself: Just one base apart from a much larger clone, this may be a read error. This chain connects TRBV10-2 to TRBJ2-7; 9 bases align to TRBD1. Per the germline V gene, CDR1 is WSHSY and CDR2 is SAAADI. The CDR3 runs 13 residues. The CDR3 is CVSSSDRGNEQYF. DNA for the CDR3: TGCGTCAGCAGCTCGGACAGGGGAAACGAGCAGTACTTC.

Only one count was recorded for this clonotype. The chain is built from TRBV11-2 and TRBJ2-4, with a weak D call TRBD1 (6 bases). The V gene's germline CDR1 is SGHAT and CDR2 FQNNGV. This CDR3 region has 17 residues. The CDR3 DNA is TGTGCTAATAGCTTAGGAACACAGGGTGGAGCCAAAAACATTCAGTACTTC. This translates into CANSLGTQGGAKNIQYF.

Regarding this clonotype: The junction does not match germline at one end; this may be a read error. This sequence joins TRBV5-5 and TRBJ1-1, with a possible D match to TRBD1 (5 bases). Germline loops: CDR1 SGHKS, CDR2 YYEKEE (reference sequence). This CDR3 comprises 14 residues. CDR3: CASSMVGPDPDALF. The CDR3 bases are TGTGCCAGCAGCATGGTGGGACCGGACCCTGATGCTCTCTTT.

Notes on this clonotype: A much larger clone differs by one base, so this may be a read error. The genes are TRBV20-1 and TRBJ2-3; D ambiguous. Germline CDR1 and CDR2: DFQATT and SNEGSKA (reference sequence). Trimming removed 6 bases from V and 5 bases from J, with 15 bases in between. The CDR3 length is 13 residues. The CDR3 sequence: CSAPVLTVDTQYF. The CDR3, as DNA: TGCAGTGCCCCCGTTCTAACTGTAGATACGCAGTATTTT.